This record looks at one T cell receptor (beta chain) sequence and its context. Its antigen is still unknown. This entry is derived from a study of cytomegalovirus exposure and HLA in healthy donors. Notes on the study in general: The classifier reportedly diagnosed cytomegalovirus status with high sensitivity and specificity.

A multiplex PCR was run with 60 Vbeta primers and 13 Jbeta primers. Some clones are missing from TCRdb's copy, which holds only in-frame ones; the method was immunoSEQ multiplex PCR. The sample features approximately 130,000 clones, with roughly 2% in its top ten. Germline values: CDR1 MNHEY, CDR2 SMNVEV (reference sequence). Trimming removed 5 bases at V and 4 bases at J, with 15 bases between. The CDR3 runs 15 residues. This chain links TRBV27 with TRBJ1-3; weak D call: TRBD1 (5 bases). The clonotype comes from a woman in her fifties or sixties in good health and CMV-seronegative. What was sequenced was PBMCs. CDR3 region: CASSPAGGRGNTIYF. The CDR3 DNA follows: TGTGCCAGCAGTCCTGCGGGGGGACGGGGAAACACCATATATTTT.